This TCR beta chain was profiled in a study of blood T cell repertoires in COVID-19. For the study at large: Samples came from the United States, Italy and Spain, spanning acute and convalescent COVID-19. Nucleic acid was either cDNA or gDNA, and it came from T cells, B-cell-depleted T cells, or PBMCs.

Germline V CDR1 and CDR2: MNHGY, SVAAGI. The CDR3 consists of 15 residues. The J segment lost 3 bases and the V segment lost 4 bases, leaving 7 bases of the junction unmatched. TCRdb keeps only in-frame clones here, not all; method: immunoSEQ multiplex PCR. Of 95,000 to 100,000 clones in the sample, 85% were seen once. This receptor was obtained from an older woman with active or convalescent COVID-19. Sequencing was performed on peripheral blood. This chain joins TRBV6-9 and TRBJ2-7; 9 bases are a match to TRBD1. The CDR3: CASSWDMTGGYEQYF. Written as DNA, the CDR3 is TGTGCCAGCAGTTGGGATATGACAGGGGGCTACGAGCAGTACTTC.